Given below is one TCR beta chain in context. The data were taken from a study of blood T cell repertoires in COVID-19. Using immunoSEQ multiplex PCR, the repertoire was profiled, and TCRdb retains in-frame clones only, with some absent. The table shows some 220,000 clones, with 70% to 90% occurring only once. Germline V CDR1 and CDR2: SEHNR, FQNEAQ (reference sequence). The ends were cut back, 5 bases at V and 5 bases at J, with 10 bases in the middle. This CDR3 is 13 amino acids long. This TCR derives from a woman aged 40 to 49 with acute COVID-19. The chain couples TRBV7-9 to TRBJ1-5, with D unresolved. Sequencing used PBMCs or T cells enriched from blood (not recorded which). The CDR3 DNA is TGTGCCAGCAGCCTATACGGGGATCAGCCCCAGCATTTT. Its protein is CASSLYGDQPQHF.